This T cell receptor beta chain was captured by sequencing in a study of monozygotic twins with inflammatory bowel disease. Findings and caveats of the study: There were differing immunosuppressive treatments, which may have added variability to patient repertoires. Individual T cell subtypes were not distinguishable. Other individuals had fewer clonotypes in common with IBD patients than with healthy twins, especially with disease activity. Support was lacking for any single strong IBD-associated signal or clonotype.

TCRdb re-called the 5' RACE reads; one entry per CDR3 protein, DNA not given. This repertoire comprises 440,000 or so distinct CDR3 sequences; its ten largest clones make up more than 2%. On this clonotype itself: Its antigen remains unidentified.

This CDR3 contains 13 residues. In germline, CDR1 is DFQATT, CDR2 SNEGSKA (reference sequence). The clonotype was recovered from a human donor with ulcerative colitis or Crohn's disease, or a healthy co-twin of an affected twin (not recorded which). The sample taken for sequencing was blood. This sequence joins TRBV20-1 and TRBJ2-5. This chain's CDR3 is CSARGYQAQAQYF.